The subject of this entry is one T cell receptor (beta chain). Its antigen is currently unknown. The junction departs from the called germline gene at one end, perhaps through a read error. The data are from a study of T-cell reconstitution after alpha-beta-depleted transplantation in children. Study-level points and caveats: When one year had passed after transplant, most T-cell counts and diversity came from newly produced T cells. For some patients, TCRbeta diversity was high at day 60 because of recipient T cells and thymic progenitors that survived. Several hundred graft clones that had expanded were reportedly the source of alpha-beta T cells about two months after transplant.

Germline V CDR1 and CDR2: DFQATT, SNEGSKA (reference sequence). The CDR3 totals 13 residues. Library preparation (for TCRbeta) was performed with unique molecular identifiers. MiXCR was run by TCRdb on the PCR reads, yielding one entry per CDR3 protein. Counted here are some 8,000 distinct CDR3 sequences, about an eighth occurring once; the ten biggest clones make up roughly 50%. Sequencing used PBMCs, mostly from graft donor cells, obtained 60 days after TCRalphabeta/CD19-depleted stem cell transplant. The origin of this receptor is a patient aged 2-10 years who had a stem cell transplant for inherited bone marrow failure, so the T cells may come from the graft donor. The chain has TRBV20-1 and TRBJ2-7; 9 bases align to TRBD2. DNA of the CDR3: TGCAGTGCTAGTGCTAGCGGGAACAATGAGCAGTGCTTC. This encodes CSASASGNNEQCF.